This T cell receptor (beta chain) was sequenced for a study of blood T cell repertoires in COVID-19. Background on the study: COVID-19 samples collected from the United States, Italy and Spain covered acute and convalescent phases. In each case, the material was cDNA or gDNA derived from T cells, B-cell-depleted T cells, or PBMCs.

The CDR3 has 17 amino acids. V was clipped by 0 bases and J by 4 bases; unmatched bases: 8. The V gene's germline CDR1 is ENHRY and CDR2 SYGVKD. Per the authors' pipeline: How many nucleated cells were present was estimated from reference gene primer amplification. Some clones are missing from TCRdb's copy, which holds only in-frame ones; the method was immunoSEQ multiplex PCR. V and J calls and clone size follow that table, whereas D and trimming were derived from the DNA. The data contain just over 150,000 clones, about 93% of them singletons. The sequence was collected from a woman aged 45-60 years with acute or convalescent COVID-19. V is TRBV10-3 and J is TRBJ1-1; 10 bases align to TRBD1. Sequencing was performed on peripheral blood. CDR3 DNA sequence: TGTGCCATCAGTGAGTCGGGGGACAGGGGATGGAGCACTGAAGCTTTCTTT. This gives the protein CAISESGDRGWSTEAFF.